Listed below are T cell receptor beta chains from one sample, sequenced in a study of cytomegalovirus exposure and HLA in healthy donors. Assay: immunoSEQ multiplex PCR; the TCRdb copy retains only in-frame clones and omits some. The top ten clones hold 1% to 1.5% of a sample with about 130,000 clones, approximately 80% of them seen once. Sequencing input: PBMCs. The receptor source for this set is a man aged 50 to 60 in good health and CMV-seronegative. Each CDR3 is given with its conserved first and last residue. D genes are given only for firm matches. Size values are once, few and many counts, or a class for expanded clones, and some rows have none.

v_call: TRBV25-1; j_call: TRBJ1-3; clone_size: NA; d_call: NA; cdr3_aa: CASSERRVSGNTIYF; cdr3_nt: TGTGCCAGCAGTGAGAGGAGAGTCTCTGGAAACACCATATATTTT
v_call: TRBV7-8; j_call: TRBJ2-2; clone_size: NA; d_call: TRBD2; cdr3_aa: CASSPPRREAVGELFF; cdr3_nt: TGTGCCAGCAGCCCCCCTCGGCGGGAGGCGGTCGGGGAGCTGTTTTTT
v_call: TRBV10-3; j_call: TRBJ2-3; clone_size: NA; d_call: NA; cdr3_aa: CAISESSLLTDTQYF; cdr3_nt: TGTGCCATCAGTGAGTCGAGCCTCCTCACAGATACGCAGTATTTT
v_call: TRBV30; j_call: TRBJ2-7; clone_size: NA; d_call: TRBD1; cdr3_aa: CAWGGDRGYGEQYF; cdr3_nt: TGTGCCTGGGGGGGGGACAGGGGGTACGGCGAGCAGTACTTC
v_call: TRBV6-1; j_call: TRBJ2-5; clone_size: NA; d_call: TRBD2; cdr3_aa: CASSFRTSGETQYF; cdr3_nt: TGTGCCAGCAGTTTCCGGACTAGCGGTGAGACCCAGTACTTC
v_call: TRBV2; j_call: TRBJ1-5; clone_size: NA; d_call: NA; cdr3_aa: CASSATAPDQPQHF; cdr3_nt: TGTGCCAGCAGCGCAACAGCTCCCGATCAGCCCCAGCATTTT
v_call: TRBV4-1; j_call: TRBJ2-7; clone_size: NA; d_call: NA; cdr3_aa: CASSQDRASASYEQYF; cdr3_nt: TGCGCCAGCAGCCAAGATAGGGCTAGCGCCTCCTACGAGCAGTACTTC
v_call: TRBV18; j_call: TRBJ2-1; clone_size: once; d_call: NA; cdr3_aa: CASSPDSPGFGEQFF; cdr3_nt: TGTGCCAGCTCCCCAGACAGTCCGGGCTTCGGTGAGCAGTTCTTC
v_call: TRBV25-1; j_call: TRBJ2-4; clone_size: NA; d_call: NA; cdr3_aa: CASSEEGSGGAAKNIQYF; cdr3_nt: TGTGCCAGCAGTGAAGAAGGTAGTGGGGGCGCGGCCAAAAACATTCAGTACTTC
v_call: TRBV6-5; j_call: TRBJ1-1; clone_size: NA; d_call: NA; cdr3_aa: CASSSVGGHTEAFF; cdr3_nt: TGTGCCAGCAGTTCTGTGGGGGGGCACACTGAAGCTTTCTTT
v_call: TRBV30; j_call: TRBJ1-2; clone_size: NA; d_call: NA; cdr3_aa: CAWSKQGANYGYTF; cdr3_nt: TGTGCCTGGAGCAAACAGGGAGCTAACTATGGCTACACCTTC
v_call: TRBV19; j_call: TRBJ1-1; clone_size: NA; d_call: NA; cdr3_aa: CASSIALNTEAFF; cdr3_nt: TGTGCCAGTAGTATAGCCCTAAACACTGAAGCTTTCTTT
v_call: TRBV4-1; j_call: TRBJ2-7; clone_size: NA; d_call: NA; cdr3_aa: CASSQDRDSYEQYF; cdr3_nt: TGCGCCAGCAGCCAAGACAGGGACTCCTACGAGCAGTACTTC
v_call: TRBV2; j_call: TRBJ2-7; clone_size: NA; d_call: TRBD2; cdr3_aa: CASSKPPSSGRSYEQYF; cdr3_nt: TGTGCCAGCAGTAAACCGCCTTCTAGCGGGAGATCCTACGAGCAGTACTTC
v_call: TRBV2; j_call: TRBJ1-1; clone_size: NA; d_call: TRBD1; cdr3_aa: CASTVETGGEAFF; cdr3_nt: TGTGCCAGCACCGTGGAGACAGGGGGCGAAGCTTTCTTT
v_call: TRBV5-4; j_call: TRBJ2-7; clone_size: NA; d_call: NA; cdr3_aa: CASSLDGHYEQYF; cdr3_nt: TGTGCCAGCAGCTTGGATGGGCACTACGAGCAGTACTTC
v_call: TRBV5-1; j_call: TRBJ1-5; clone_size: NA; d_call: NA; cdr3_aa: CASSALGGSEQPQHF; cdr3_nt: TGCGCCAGCAGCGCCCTAGGAGGGTCCGAGCAGCCCCAGCATTTT
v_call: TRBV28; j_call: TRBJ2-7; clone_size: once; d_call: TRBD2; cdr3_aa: CASSSSGRAPYEQYF; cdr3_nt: TGTGCCAGCAGTTCTAGCGGGAGGGCCCCCTACGAGCAGTACTTC
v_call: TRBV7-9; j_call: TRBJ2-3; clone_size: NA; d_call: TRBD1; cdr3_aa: CASSSPGQSTDTQYF; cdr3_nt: TGTGCCAGCAGCTCCCCGGGACAGAGCACAGATACGCAGTATTTT
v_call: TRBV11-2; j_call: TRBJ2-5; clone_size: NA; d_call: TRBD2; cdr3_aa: CASSSWTSGREETQYF; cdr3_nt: TGTGCCAGCAGCTCTTGGACTAGCGGGAGGGAAGAGACCCAGTACTTC
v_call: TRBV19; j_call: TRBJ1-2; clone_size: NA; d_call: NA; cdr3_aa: CASSIGASRQADF; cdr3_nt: TGTGCCAGTAGTATAGGCGCCTCAAGACAGGCCGACTTC
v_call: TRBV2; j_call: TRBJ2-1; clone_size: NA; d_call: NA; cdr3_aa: CASSELPAVYNEQFF; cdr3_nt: TGTGCCAGCAGTGAACTCCCAGCGGTCTACAATGAGCAGTTCTTC
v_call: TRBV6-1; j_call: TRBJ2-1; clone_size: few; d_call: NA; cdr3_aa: CASSGLNPGSYNEQFF; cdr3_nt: TGTGCCAGCAGTGGCCTAAATCCGGGCTCCTACAATGAGCAGTTCTTC
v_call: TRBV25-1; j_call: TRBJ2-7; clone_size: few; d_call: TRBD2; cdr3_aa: CASSPPGGSKYEQYF; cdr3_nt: TGTGCCAGCAGCCCCCCTGGCGGGAGCAAGTACGAGCAGTACTTC
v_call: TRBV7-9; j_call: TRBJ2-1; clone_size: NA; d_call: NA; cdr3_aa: CASSLESGGGGNEQFF; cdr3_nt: TGTGCCAGCAGCTTAGAGTCGGGGGGCGGCGGCAATGAGCAGTTCTTC
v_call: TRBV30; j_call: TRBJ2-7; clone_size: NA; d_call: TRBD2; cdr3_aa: CAWSFRATSGFYEQYF; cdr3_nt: TGTGCCTGGAGTTTTCGCGCCACTAGCGGTTTCTACGAGCAGTACTTC
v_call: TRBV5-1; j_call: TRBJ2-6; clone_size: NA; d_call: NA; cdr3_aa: CASSPGAGVTGANVLTF; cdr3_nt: TGCGCCAGCAGCCCCGGGGCAGGGGTGACTGGGGCCAACGTCCTGACTTTC
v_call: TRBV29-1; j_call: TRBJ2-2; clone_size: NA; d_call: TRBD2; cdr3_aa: CSATSGTVGELFF; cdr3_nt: TGCAGCGCGACTAGCGGGACGGTCGGGGAGCTGTTTTTT
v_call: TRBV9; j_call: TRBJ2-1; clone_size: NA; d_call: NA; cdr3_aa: CASSVGGQLLSYNEQFF; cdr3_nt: TGTGCCAGCAGCGTAGGAGGTCAACTTCTTAGCTACAATGAGCAGTTCTTC
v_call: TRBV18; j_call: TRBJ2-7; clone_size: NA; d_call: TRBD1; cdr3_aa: CASSPPHPGQGAVEQYF; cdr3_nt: TGTGCCAGCTCACCCCCTCATCCGGGACAGGGGGCTGTCGAGCAGTACTTC
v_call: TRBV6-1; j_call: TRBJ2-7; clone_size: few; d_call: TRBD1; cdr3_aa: CASSNRGREQYF; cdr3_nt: TGTGCCAGCAGTAACAGGGGAAGGGAGCAGTACTTC